Shown below are 17 T cell receptor beta chains from a single sample sequenced in a study of breast tumors, draining lymph nodes, adjacent tissues. The lymph nodes were axillary draining lymph nodes from breast cancer patients. From the multiplex PCR reads, TCRdb called clonotypes with MiXCR, one entry per CDR3 protein. The sample shows about 270,000 distinct CDR3 sequences, around 30% of them seen only once. The sequenced sample consisted of axillary lymph node tissue. All receptors come from a female donor with breast cancer. Some clones in this sample may be carry-over from other donors' samples.

To note about this clonotype: Given a much more abundant clone one base away, this may be a read error. This chain links TRBV20-1 with TRBJ2-3; possibly TRBD1 for D (6 bases). CDR1 and CDR2 from the germline V gene are DFQATT and SNEGSKA (reference sequence). The CDR3 runs to 14 residues. The CDR3 sequence: CSAIGTPSTHTQYF. CDR3 DNA: TGCAGTGCTATCGGGACACCCTCCACACATACGCAGTATTTT.

This clonotype was found many times. This rearrangement joins TRBV5-1 to TRBJ1-5; TRBD1 might be the D (6 bases). Germline CDR1 SGHRS, CDR2 YFSETQ. The CDR3 extends over 15 amino acids. V was cut by 3 bases and J by 3 bases, with 13 bases left in between. CDR3 sequence: CASSSDSGPNQPQHF. In DNA form, the CDR3 reads TGCGCCAGCAGCTCGGACAGTGGCCCCAATCAGCCCCAGCATTTT.

Notes on this clonotype: This sequence may be a read error, since a much larger clone differs from it by one base. J is TRBJ2-5 and V is TRBV20-1; 9 bases agree with TRBD1. The junction had 20 bases not matched to a gene; V was cut back by 3 bases and J by 6 bases. The CDR3 spans 18 residues. CDR1 and CDR2 from the germline V gene are DFQATT and SNEGSKA (reference sequence). CDR3 protein: CSASRGISGTGFEKTQYF. The CDR3, as DNA: TGCAGTGCTAGTAGAGGGATTTCCGGGACAGGGTTTGAGAAGACCCAGTACTTC.

This clonotype was picked up many times. CDR3 in DNA: TGTGCCAGCAGCCAGACCTTAGCGGGATCAGATACGCAGTATTTT. Amino acid sequence: CASSQTLAGSDTQYF. This rearrangement joins TRBV7-3 to TRBJ2-3; 8 positions match TRBD2. CDR1 is SGHTA, CDR2 FQGTGA, per germline. The CDR3 extends over 15 amino acids. V gave up 5 bases and J gave up 4 bases; unmatched junction bases: 8. Variable domain in full (rest from reference TRBV7-3 and TRBJ2-3): GAGVSQTPSNKVTEKGKYVELRCDPISGHTALYWYRQSLGQGPEFLIYFQGTGAADDSGLPNDRFFAVRPEGSVSTLKIQRTERGDSAVYLCASSQTLAGSDTQYFGPGTRLTVL.

To note about this clonotype: A much bigger clone sits one base away, suggesting this may be a read error. The chain couples TRBV6-1 to TRBJ2-5, with 7 positions matching TRBD2. From germline, CDR1 is MNHNS and CDR2 SASEGT. V lost 2 bases to trimming and J lost 7 bases; unmatched junction nucleotides: 7. The CDR3 is 14 residues long. The CDR3 is CASSEPGQRGTQYF. DNA for the CDR3: TGTGCCAGCAGTGAACCAGGCCAGCGGGGGACCCAGTACTTC.

This clonotype was observed a handful of times. This chain joins TRBV6-5 and TRBJ2-2, with D unclear. This CDR3 has 14 amino acids. Germline CDR1 is MNHEY and CDR2 is SVGAGI. With 6 bases removed from V and 6 bases from J, the gap between germline ends came to 14 bases. CDR3 in DNA: TGTGCCAGCAGGGGCGGTTATCCCCCCGGGGAGCTGTTTTTT. Protein sequence: CASRGGYPPGELFF.

This clonotype was counted only a few times. This chain connects TRBV6-6 to TRBJ2-7; D is unclear. CDR1 and CDR2 (germline): MNHNY, SVGAGI (reference sequence). The CDR3 length is 11 residues. The V end lost 5 bases, the J end lost 3 bases, and 5 bases lay between the germline ends. This CDR3 is CASSHYYEQYF. The CDR3, as DNA: TGTGCCAGCAGTCATTACTACGAGCAGTACTTC.

The V and J genes are TRBV12-5 and TRBJ2-2, with 11 bases fitting TRBD1. The CDR3 is made up of 20 amino acids. The V gene's germline CDR1 is LGHNT and CDR2 FRNRAP. V was pared by 0 bases and J by 4 bases, with 13 bases of the junction left unmatched. The CDR3 DNA is TGTGCTAGTGGTTTGGTAGGGAAGGAGACGGACAGGGGGCCCACCGGGGAGCTGTTTTTT. It is translated as CASGLVGKETDRGPTGELFF.

Of note for this clonotype: Given a much more abundant clone one base away, this may be a read error. Here the CDR3 omits its conserved ending phenylalanine or tryptophan, so a read error is the likely source. The chain uses TRBV30 and TRBJ2-1, with TRBD2 identical over 10 bases. Germline V gene lookup returns CDR1 GTSNPN and CDR2 SVGIG (reference sequence). V lost 5 bases and J lost 6; bases outside the gene matches: 4. The CDR3 sequence is 13 residues long. The CDR3 sequence: CAWARLAGNEQFL. In nucleotides, the CDR3 is TGTGCCTGGGCCCGACTAGCGGGCAATGAGCAGTTCCTC.

As for this clonotype: This may come from a read error, since a much larger clone is one base off. The V and J genes are TRBV20-1 and TRBJ2-7; D not resolved. V lost 5 bases and J 6 bases, leaving 20 bases between the germline ends. The length of the CDR3 is 14 residues. The V gene's germline CDR1 is DFQATT and CDR2 SNEGSKA (reference sequence). The CDR3 nucleotides are TGCAGTGCTTCAAAAGGCAGTACTTTCTCCGAGCAGTACTTC. This translates into CSASKGSTFSEQYF.

This clonotype has a count of ten or more. The chain recombines TRBV7-9 with TRBJ1-2; possibly TRBD1 for D (5 bases). The CDR3 consists of 13 residues. In germline, CDR1 is SEHNR, CDR2 FQNEAQ (reference sequence). Between the trimmed V and J ends, which lost 4 bases and 4 bases, there was a span of 10 bases. CDR3 protein: CASSSGTLYGYTF. The CDR3, as DNA: TGTGCCAGCAGCTCCGGGACGCTCTATGGCTACACCTTC.

In regard to this clonotype: Given a much more abundant clone one base away, this may be a read error. J is TRBJ2-3 and V is TRBV12-3 or TRBV12-4; D is uncertain. Trimming stripped 4 bases from V and 4 bases from J, with 3 bases between. The CDR3 has 11 residues. The CDR3 loop is CASSCADTQYF. The CDR3 region has the DNA TGTGCCAGCAGTTGCGCAGATACGCAGTATTTT.

This clonotype was counted many times. The J gene is TRBJ2-5, the V gene TRBV20-1; D not resolved. The V end lost 7 bases, the J end lost 0 bases, and 18 bases lay between the germline ends. Germline V gene sequence: CDR1 DFQATT, CDR2 SNEGSKA (reference sequence). The CDR3 has 15 amino acids. The CDR3 is CSGVPLARNQETQYF. CDR3 nucleotides: TGCAGTGGCGTTCCCCTTGCTAGAAACCAAGAGACCCAGTACTTC.

This clonotype showed up many times. CDR3 coding DNA: TGTGCCAGCAGCGGACCGACTTCTCGGAGCCACTACGAGCAGTACTTC. This translates into CASSGPTSRSHYEQYF. This chain joins TRBV7-2 and TRBJ2-7; D is uncertain. Germline CDR1 is SGHTA and CDR2 is FQGNSA. Trimming took 5 bases from V and 3 from J, leaving 20 bases between them. This CDR3 has 16 residues.

Concerning this clonotype itself: Compared with germline, one end of the junction differs, possibly owing to a read error. J is TRBJ2-7 and V is TRBV5-1, with 11 bases matching TRBD2. The CDR3 spans 17 residues. Germline V CDR1 and CDR2: SGHRS, YFSETQ. The CDR3 DNA sequence: TGTGCCAGCAGCTTGGCAAGACTAGCGGGGACGCCTCAAGAGCAGTACTTC. Protein sequence: CASSLARLAGTPQEQYF.

This clonotype was picked up a small number of times. This may come from a read error, since a much larger clone is one base off. This rearrangement joins TRBV12-3 or TRBV12-4 to TRBJ1-5; no clear D. The V end was cut by 1 base, the J end by 6 bases, with 13 bases between. The CDR3 has 15 amino acids. As DNA, the CDR3 is TGTGCCAGCAGTTTAGATGCCGGGGAGGTTCAGCCCCAGCATTTT. This codes for CASSLDAGEVQPQHF.

This chain links TRBV5-4 with TRBJ2-2; D possibly matches TRBD1 or TRBD2 (6 bases each). Trimming took 4 bases from V and 7 from J, leaving 23 bases between them. The V gene's germline CDR1 is SGHNT and CDR2 YYREEE (reference sequence). The CDR3 has 17 amino acids. CDR3 amino acids: CASSDQRPGAQGGELFF. DNA of the CDR3: TGTGCCAGCAGCGACCAGAGACCGGGGGCGCAAGGCGGGGAGCTGTTTTTT.